This TCR beta chain was sequenced during a study of molecular identifiers for immune sequencing clone quantification. Deletions cut 4 bases from V and 1 base from J, with 7 bases between. The CDR3 has 13 residues. From germline, CDR1 is MDHEN and CDR2 SYDVKM. TCRdb processed the PCR reads anew with MiXCR; each CDR3 protein has one entry. The top ten hold about 0.73% of the sample, which has around 320,000 distinct CDR3 sequences, roughly 23% seen once. In regard to this clonotype: Its cognate antigen is unknown. This could be a read error, since a much larger clone is one nucleotide away.

Overall study results and limits: Over 98% of effector molecules, but under 1% in naive cells, were held by clones with more than 20 RNA copies. Single-cell amounts of spiked Jurkat TCR RNA were reportedly detectable among approximately 970,000 naive cells.

The material sequenced was naive CD8+ T cells from blood, with Jurkat cell RNA spiked in. Noted subset: FACS-sorted CD8+CD4-CCR7+CD45RA+ naive T cells. The source of this sequence is a human donor in good health. Some libraries in this study had Jurkat cell RNA spiked in. The chain couples TRBV28 to TRBJ1-1; weak D call: TRBD1 (5 bases). CDR3 DNA sequence: TGTGCCAGCAGTTCAGGGAAGAACACTGAAGCTTTCTTT. It codes for CASSSGKNTEAFF.